This T cell receptor (beta chain) was identified during a study of blood T cell repertoires in COVID-19 (dated by TCRdb to 2020 to 2022). With respect to the entire study: Collaborator samples came from the United States, Italy and Spain and covered acute and convalescent phases of COVID-19. The material from the prospective study consisted of cDNA or gDNA derived from T cells, B-cell-depleted T cells, or PBMCs. Subjects who had been exposed to COVID-19, were actively infected with it, or had recovered from it provided the deeply sampled blood TCRbeta repertoires that made up the dataset. A freely available public database, intended as a resource for researchers studying the immune response to SARS-CoV-2, is where the repertoires were released. Samples came from the ongoing ImmuneRACE study (first 160 participants) plus 1,254 subjects from 6 global collaborators. A de-identified subject ID, COVID-19 status, age in years and sex were almost always included in the sample metadata. Where available, HLA class I and class II types were taken from metadata supplied by the sample provider and were not determined by assay-based typing.

Beyond this particular receptor, the publication reports: How much clinical and demographic metadata was included differed by source and by participant, and the metadata was provided uncurated.

Collaborating institutions collected whole blood in K2EDTA tubes following their own protocols. Collaborator samples were shipped for TCRbeta analysis as frozen whole blood, isolated PBMCs, or DNA extracted from either sample type. With regard to this clone: No cognate antigen has been identified for it. Qualities for individual bases were not recorded, and no much larger clone is one base off.

TCRbeta CDR3 regions were amplified from genomic DNA using the immunoSEQ Assay, a bias-controlled multiplex PCR. In the original analysis: The number of nucleated cells in each sample was estimated by amplification of reference gene primers within the assay. Sequence reads were collapsed and filtered to measure the absolute abundance of every unique TCRbeta CDR3 rearrangement. For each sample, productive Simpson clonality was calculated as the square root of Simpson's diversity index over productive rearrangements. The source is immuneACCESS, and TCRdb retained only in-frame sequences with V and J called. Part of the clones is not carried over; for the studies checked, unresolved V genes explain less than half of this, and the remainder is unexplained. Clone size and the V and J calls come from that table; the DNA yielded D and trimming. Present in this sample are about 140,000 clones, roughly 76% of which were seen just once. Clones ranked in the top ten supply roughly 10% of the sample.

The CDR3 holds 16 amino acids from the cysteine to the phenylalanine. Kept here is only the CDR3 DNA, which spans 48 bases and is read in frame from base 1. V and J are truncated by 2 bases and 0 bases respectively, leaving an intervening sequence of 11 bases. Via the germline V gene, CDR1 is KGHDR and CDR2 SFDVKD. This TCR derives from a woman in her forties or fifties with active or convalescent COVID-19. The V and J genes are TRBV24-1 and TRBJ2-3; matching of 6 bases hints at TRBD1 as the D gene. The sample was peripheral blood. CDR3 reads: CATSDSTGPSTDTQYF. Here is the DNA: TGTGCCACCAGTGATTCCACAGGGCCTAGCACAGATACGCAGTATTTT.